Here is one TCR beta chain with its context. This sample stems from a study of blood T cell repertoires in COVID-19. Study information: Some COVID-19 samples were acute and others convalescent; all came from the United States, Italy and Spain. T cells, B-cell-depleted T cells, or PBMCs provided the cDNA or gDNA that served as material.

In the authors' workflow: By means of reference gene primer amplification, nucleated cell counts were estimated. The table came from immunoSEQ multiplex PCR; TCRdb's copy has only in-frame clones and leaves some out. D and trimming were read from the DNA, whereas the V and J calls and clone size are those reported in that table. This table has some 150,000 clones, 88% appearing once. Germline CDR1 is LNHDA and CDR2 is SQIVND (reference sequence). The germline V and J ends were trimmed by 6 bases and 8 bases, with 25 bases remaining between them. The CDR3 runs to 16 residues. The source is a man aged 50 to 59 with active or convalescent COVID-19. The sequenced material came from peripheral blood. The chain links TRBV19 to TRBJ1-2, with D possibly TRBD1 on 6 matching bases. CDR3 DNA sequence: TGTGCCAGTAGCCTAGTCGGACAGCTTTCCATCAGGGGCTACACCTTC. As protein: CASSLVGQLSIRGYTF.